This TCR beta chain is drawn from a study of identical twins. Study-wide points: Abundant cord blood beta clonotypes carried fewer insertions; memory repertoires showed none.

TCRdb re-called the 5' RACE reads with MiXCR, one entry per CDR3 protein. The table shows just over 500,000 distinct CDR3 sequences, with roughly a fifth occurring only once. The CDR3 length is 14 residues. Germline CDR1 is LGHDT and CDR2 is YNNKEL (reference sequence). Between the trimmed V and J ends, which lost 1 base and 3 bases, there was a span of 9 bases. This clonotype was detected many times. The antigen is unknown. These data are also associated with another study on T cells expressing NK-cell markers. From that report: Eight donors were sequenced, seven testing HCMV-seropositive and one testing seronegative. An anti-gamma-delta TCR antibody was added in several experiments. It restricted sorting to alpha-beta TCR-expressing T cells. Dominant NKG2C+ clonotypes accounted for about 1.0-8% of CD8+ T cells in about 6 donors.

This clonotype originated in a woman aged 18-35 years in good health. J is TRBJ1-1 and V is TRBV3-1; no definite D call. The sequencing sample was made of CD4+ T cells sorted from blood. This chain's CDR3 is CASSQGVRDTEAFF. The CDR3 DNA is TGTGCCAGCAGCCAAGGGGTAAGGGACACTGAAGCTTTCTTT.